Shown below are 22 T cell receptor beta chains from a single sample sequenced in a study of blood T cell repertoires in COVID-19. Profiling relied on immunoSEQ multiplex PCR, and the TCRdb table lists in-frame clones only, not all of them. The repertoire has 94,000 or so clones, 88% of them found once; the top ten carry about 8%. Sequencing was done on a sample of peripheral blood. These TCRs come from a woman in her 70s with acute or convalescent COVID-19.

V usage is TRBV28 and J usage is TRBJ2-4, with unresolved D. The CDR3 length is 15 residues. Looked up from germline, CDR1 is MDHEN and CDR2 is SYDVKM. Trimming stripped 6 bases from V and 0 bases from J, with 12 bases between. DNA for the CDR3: TGTGCCAGCAGCCCCGTCGAGTTAGCCAAAAACATTCAGTACTTC. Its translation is CASSPVELAKNIQYF.

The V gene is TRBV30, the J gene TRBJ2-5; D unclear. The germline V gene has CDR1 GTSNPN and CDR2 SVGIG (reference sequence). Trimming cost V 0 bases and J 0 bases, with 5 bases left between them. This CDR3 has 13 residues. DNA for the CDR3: TGTGCCTGGAGTGTTTCCGACCAAGAGACCCAGTACTTC. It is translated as CAWSVSDQETQYF.

The CDR3 sequence is CASSTRQGARGYTF. In DNA form, the CDR3 reads TGTGCCAGCAGTACAAGACAGGGAGCTCGTGGCTACACCTTC. V and J are TRBV28 and TRBJ1-2; 7 bases align to TRBD1. The CDR3 extends over 14 amino acids. The germline V gene has CDR1 MDHEN and CDR2 SYDVKM. The ends lost 5 bases at V and 7 bases at J; junction bases unmatched: 10.

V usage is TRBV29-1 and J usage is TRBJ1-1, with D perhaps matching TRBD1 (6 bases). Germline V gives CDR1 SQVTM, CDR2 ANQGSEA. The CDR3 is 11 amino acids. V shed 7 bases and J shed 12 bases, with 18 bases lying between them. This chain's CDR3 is CSAQDSPGTFF. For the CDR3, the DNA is TGCAGCGCTCAGGACAGCCCAGGAACTTTCTTT. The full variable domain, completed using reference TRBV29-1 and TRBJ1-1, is SAVISQKPSRDICQRGTSLTIQCQVDSQVTMMFWYRQQPGQSLTLIATANQGSEATYESGFVIDKFPISRPNLTFSTLTVSNMSPEDSSIYLCSAQDSPGTFFGQGTRLTVV.

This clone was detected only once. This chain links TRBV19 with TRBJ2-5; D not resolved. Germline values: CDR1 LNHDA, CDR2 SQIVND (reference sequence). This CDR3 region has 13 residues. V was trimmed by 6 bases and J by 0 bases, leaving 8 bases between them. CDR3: CASSPGYQETQYF. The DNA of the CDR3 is TGTGCCAGTAGCCCCGGGTACCAAGAGACCCAGTACTTC.

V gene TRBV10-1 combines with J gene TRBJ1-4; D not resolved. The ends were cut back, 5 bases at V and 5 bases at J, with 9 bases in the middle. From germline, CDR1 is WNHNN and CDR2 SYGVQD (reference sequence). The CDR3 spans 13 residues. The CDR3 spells CASSYGLNEKLFF. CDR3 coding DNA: TGCGCCAGCAGTTACGGACTGAATGAAAAACTGTTTTTT.

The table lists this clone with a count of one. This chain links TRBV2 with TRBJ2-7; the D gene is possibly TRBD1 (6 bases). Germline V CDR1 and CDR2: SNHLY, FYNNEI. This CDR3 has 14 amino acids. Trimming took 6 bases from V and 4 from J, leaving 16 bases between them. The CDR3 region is CASSLTQGPYEQYF. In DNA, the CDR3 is TGTGCCAGCAGCCTCACACAGGGTCCGTACGAGCAGTACTTC. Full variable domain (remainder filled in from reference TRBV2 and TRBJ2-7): EPEVTQTPSHQVTQMGQEVILRCVPISNHLYFYWYRQILGQKVEFLVSFYNNEISEKSEIFDDQFSVERPDGSNFTLKIRSTKLEDSAMYFCASSLTQGPYEQYFGPGTRLTVT.

The CDR3 here is CASSFSGDYGYTF. In DNA, the CDR3 is TGTGCCAGCAGCTTTTCAGGGGACTATGGCTACACCTTC. The chain carries TRBV5-5 and TRBJ1-2, with a tentative D call TRBD1 (6 bases). CDR3 length: 13 amino acids. Trimming pared 2 bases from V and 3 bases from J, leaving 8 bases between. Looked up from germline, CDR1 is SGHKS and CDR2 is YYEKEE (reference sequence).

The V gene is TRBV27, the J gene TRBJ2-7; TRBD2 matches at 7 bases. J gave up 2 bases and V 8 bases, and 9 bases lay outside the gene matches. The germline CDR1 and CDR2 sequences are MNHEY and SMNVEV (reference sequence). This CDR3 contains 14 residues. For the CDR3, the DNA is TGTGCCAGCCTGGGGCTAGCGGCTCCCTACGAGCAGTACTTC. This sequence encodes CASLGLAAPYEQYF.

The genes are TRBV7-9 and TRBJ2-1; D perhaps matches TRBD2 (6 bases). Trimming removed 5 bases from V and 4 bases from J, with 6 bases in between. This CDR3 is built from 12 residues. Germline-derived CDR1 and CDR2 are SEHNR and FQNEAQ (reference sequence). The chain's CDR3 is CASSREYNEQFF. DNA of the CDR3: TGTGCCAGCAGCCGGGAGTACAATGAGCAGTTCTTC.

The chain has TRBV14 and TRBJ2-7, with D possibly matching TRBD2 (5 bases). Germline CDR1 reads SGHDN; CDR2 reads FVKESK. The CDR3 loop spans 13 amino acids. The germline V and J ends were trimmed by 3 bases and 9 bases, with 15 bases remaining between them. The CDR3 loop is CASSHAGSRGQYF. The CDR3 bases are TGTGCCAGCAGCCACGCCGGGTCCCGGGGGCAGTACTTC.

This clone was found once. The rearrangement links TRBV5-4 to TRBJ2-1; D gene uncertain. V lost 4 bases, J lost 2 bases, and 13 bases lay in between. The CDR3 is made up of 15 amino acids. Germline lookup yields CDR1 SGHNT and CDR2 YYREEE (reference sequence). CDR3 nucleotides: TGTGCCAGCAGCGCCGACTCGACCACCTACAATGAGCAGTTCTTC. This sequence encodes CASSADSTTYNEQFF.

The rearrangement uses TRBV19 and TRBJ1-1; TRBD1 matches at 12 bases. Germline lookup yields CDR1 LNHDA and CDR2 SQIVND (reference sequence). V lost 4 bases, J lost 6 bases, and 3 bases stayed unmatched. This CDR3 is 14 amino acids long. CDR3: CASSRDRGQAEAFF. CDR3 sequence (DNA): TGTGCCAGTAGTAGGGACAGGGGGCAGGCTGAAGCTTTCTTT.

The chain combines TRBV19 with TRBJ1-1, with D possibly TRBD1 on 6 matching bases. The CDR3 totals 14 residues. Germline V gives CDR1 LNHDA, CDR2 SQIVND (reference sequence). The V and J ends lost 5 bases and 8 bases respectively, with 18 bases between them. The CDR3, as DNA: TGTGCCAGTAGTGTCCCGACGGGGGGGGCCGAAGCTTTCTTT. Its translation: CASSVPTGGAEAFF.

CDR3 in amino acids: CASSFQRDRTDTQYF. Written as DNA, the CDR3 is TGTGCCAGCAGTTTCCAGCGGGACCGCACAGATACGCAGTATTTT. This chain uses TRBV6-2 or TRBV6-3 with TRBJ2-3, with 7 positions matching TRBD2. V was pared by 4 bases and J by 1 base, with 5 bases of the junction left unmatched. The CDR3 is 15 residues long. CDR1 and CDR2 from the germline V gene are MNHEY and SVGEGT.

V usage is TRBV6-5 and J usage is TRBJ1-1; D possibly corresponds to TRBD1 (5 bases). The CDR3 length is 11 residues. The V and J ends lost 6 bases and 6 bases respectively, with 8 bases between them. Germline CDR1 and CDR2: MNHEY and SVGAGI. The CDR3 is CASRRQSEAFF. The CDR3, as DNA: TGTGCCAGCAGGCGACAGTCTGAAGCTTTCTTT.

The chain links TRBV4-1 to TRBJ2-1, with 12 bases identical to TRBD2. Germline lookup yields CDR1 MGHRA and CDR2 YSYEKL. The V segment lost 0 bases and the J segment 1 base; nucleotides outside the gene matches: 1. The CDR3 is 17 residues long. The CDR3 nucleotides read TGCGCCAGCAGCCAAGATCTAGCGGGGGGGTCCTACAATGAGCAGTTCTTC. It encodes CASSQDLAGGSYNEQFF.

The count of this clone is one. CDR3 sequence (DNA): TGTGCCAGCAGCTACTCTGGGGGCGCGCCCAACTACGAGCAGTACTTC. Amino acids: CASSYSGGAPNYEQYF. The rearrangement uses TRBV7-3 and TRBJ2-7; the D gene is possibly TRBD1 (6 bases). Trimming stripped 4 bases from V and 3 bases from J, with 19 bases between. There are 16 residues in the CDR3. Germline assignment: CDR1 SGHTA and CDR2 FQGTGA.

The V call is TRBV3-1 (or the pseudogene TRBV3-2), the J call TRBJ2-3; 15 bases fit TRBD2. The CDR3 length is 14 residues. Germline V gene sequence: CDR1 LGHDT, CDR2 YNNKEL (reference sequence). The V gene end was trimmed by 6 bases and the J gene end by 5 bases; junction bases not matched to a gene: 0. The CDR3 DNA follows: TGTGCCAGCAGGGGACTAGCGGGGGGAGATACGCAGTATTTT. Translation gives CASRGLAGGDTQYF.

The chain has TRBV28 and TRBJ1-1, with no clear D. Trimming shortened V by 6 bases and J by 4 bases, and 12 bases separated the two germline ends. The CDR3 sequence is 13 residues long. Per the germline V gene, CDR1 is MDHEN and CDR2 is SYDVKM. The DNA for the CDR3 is TGTGCCAGCAGCTGGAGCCCGAGCACTGAAGCTTTCTTT. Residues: CASSWSPSTEAFF.

CDR3 sequence: CASMRQYNSPLHF. CDR3 in DNA: TGTGCCAGCATGCGACAGTATAATTCACCCCTCCACTTT. The rearrangement links TRBV27 to TRBJ1-6; D might be TRBD1 (5 bases). The CDR3 length is 13 residues. In germline, CDR1 is MNHEY, CDR2 SMNVEV (reference sequence). Deletions cut 7 bases from V and 4 bases from J, with 8 bases between.

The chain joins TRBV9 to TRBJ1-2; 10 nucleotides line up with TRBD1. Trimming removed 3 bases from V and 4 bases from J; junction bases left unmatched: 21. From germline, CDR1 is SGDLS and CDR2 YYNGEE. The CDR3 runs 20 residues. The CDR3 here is CASSADPRDRGNWGGYGYTF. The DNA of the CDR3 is TGTGCCAGCAGCGCAGACCCCCGGGACAGGGGAAATTGGGGCGGCTATGGCTACACCTTC.